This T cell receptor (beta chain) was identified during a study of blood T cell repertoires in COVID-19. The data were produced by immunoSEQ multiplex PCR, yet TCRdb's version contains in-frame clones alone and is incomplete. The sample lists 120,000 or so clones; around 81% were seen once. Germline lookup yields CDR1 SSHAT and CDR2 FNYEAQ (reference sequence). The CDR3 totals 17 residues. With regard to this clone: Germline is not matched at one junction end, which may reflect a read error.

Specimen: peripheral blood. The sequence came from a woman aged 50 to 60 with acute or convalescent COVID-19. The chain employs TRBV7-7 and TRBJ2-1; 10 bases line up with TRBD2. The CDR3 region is CASSLALAGNGDNEQFF. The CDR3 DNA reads TGTGCTAGCAGCTTAGCACTAGCGGGGAACGGGGACAATGAGCAGTTCTTC.